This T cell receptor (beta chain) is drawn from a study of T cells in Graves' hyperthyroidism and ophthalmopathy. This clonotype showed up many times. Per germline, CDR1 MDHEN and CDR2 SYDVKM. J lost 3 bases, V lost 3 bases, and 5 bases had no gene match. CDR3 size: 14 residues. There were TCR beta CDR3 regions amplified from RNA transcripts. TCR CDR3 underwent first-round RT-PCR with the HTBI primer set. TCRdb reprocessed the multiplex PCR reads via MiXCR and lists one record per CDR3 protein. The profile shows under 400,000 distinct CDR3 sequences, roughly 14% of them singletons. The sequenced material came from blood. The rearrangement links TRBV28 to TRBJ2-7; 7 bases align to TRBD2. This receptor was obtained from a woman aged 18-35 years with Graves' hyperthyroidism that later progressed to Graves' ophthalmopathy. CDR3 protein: CASSFSASGYEQYF. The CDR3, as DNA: TGTGCCAGCAGTTTCTCAGCTAGCGGCTACGAGCAGTACTTC.